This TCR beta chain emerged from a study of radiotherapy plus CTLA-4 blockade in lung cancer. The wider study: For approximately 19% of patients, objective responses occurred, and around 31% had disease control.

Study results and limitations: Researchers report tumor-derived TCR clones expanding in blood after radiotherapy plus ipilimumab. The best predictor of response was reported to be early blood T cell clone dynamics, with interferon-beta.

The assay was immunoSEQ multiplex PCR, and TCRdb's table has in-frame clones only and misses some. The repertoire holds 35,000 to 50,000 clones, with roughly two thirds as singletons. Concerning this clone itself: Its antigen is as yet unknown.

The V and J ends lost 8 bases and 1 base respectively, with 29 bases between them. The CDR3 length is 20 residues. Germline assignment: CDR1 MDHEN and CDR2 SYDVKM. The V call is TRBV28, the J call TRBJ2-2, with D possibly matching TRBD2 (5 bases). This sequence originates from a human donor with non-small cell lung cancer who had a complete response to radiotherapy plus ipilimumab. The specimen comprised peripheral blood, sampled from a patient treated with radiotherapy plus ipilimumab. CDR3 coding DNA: TGTGCCAGCTGTATATTCAGAAAAGGAGGTGGGAGACAGAACACCGGGGAGCTGTTTTTT. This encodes CASCIFRKGGGRQNTGELFF.